These T cell receptor beta chains were read from a single sample in a study of T cell changes during pregnancy in multiple sclerosis. TCRdb's table, derived via immunoSEQ multiplex PCR, lists solely in-frame clones and lacks some. The table includes just under 60,000 clones, about 92% detected once. Sequences were derived from peripheral blood, sampled in the first trimester of pregnancy. The receptor source for this set is a female donor with multiple sclerosis, enrolled in a pregnancy study. Both conserved end residues are part of each CDR3. The D gene is left open where the match is weak. Size values are once, few and many counts, or a class for expanded clones, and some rows have none.

15	TRBJ1-2	.	TRBD1	TRBV5-4	CASSLDGGQGDGYTF	TGTGCCAGCAGCTTGGATGGGGGACAGGGGGATGGCTACACCTTC
15	TRBJ1-1	.	.	TRBV15	CATSRDLGQNTEAFF	TGTGCCACCAGCAGAGATCTTGGACAGAACACTGAAGCTTTCTTT
16	TRBJ1-2	.	TRBD1	TRBV28	CASSWVMGTAFGGYTF	TGTGCCAGCAGTTGGGTTATGGGGACAGCCTTCGGGGGCTACACCTTC
12	TRBJ1-2	.	TRBD1	TRBV6-6	CASLDRGYGYTF	TGTGCCAGCTTGGACAGGGGCTATGGCTACACCTTC
17	TRBJ2-5	once	TRBD2	TRBV9	CASSVASSGDPQVAQYF	TGTGCCAGCAGCGTAGCGTCTAGCGGGGACCCCCAGGTGGCCCAGTACTTC
14	TRBJ1-2	.	TRBD1	TRBV6-1	CASSARKGAGGYTF	TGTGCCAGCAGTGCGCGGAAGGGGGCCGGTGGCTACACCTTC
17	TRBJ2-3	.	TRBD2	TRBV19	CASSNIGLAGDTDTQYF	TGTGCCAGTAGCAATATCGGACTAGCGGGGGACACAGATACGCAGTATTTT
15	TRBJ2-7	.	.	TRBV9	CASSVGERTVYEQYF	TGTGCCAGCAGCGTAGGGGAACGGACAGTGTACGAGCAGTACTTC
13	TRBJ1-5	.	.	TRBV5-4	CASSRAGGQPQHF	TGTGCCAGCAGTCGGGCCGGGGGTCAGCCCCAGCATTTT
14	TRBJ1-5	.	TRBD1	TRBV25-1	CASRGQGGNQPQHF	TGTGCCAGCAGGGGACAGGGGGGAAATCAGCCCCAGCATTTT
16	TRBJ1-2	.	.	TRBV5-1	CASSPGDGRFNYGYTF	TGCGCCAGCAGCCCCGGGGATGGACGGTTTAACTATGGCTACACCTTC
12	TRBJ2-7	.	.	TRBV4-3	CASSQSRGEQYF	TGCGCCAGCAGCCAGTCTAGGGGCGAGCAGTACTTC
18	TRBJ1-4	.	.	TRBV21-1	CASSSGDRGLFTNEKLFF	TGTGCCAGCAGCAGCGGGGACAGGGGGCTGTTTACTAATGAAAAACTGTTTTTT
15	TRBJ1-2	.	TRBD1	TRBV7-2	CASSFDRGNFRGYTF	TGTGCCAGCAGCTTTGACAGGGGTAATTTCCGTGGCTACACCTTC
15	TRBJ2-3	.	TRBD1	TRBV7-2	CASTTGTGFTDTQYF	TGTGCCAGCACCACTGGGACAGGGTTCACAGATACGCAGTATTTT
17	TRBJ2-7	.	TRBD2	TRBV4-2	CASSQDTGSGGALEQYF	TGTGCCAGCAGCCAAGATACTGGAAGCGGGGGGGCCCTCGAGCAGTACTTC
16	TRBJ1-1	few	.	TRBV4-2	CASSQDGWRGNTEAFF	TGTGCCAGCAGCCAAGATGGATGGCGGGGGAACACTGAAGCTTTCTTT
19	TRBJ1-2	.	TRBD1	TRBV18	CASSPFAWDRGRVDYGYTF	TGTGCCAGCTCACCATTTGCGTGGGACAGGGGTAGAGTGGACTATGGCTACACCTTC
11	TRBJ1-5	few	.	TRBV7-2	CASSSGEPQHF	TGTGCCAGCAGCTCCGGGGAGCCCCAGCATTTT
15	TRBJ1-1	.	.	TRBV7-2	CASRRTDSPNTEAFF	TGTGCCAGCAGGCGGACAGATAGCCCTAACACTGAAGCTTTCTTT
15	TRBJ1-6	.	.	TRBV9	CASNQGPGISSPLHF	TGTGCCAGCAACCAGGGCCCGGGCATATCATCACCCCTCCACTTT
13	TRBJ2-1	.	.	TRBV4-3	CASSQGRGNEQFF	TGCGCCAGCAGCCAAGGGAGGGGTAATGAGCAGTTCTTC
15	TRBJ2-6	.	.	TRBV30	CAWSVSRGGANVLTF	TGTGCCTGGAGTGTGTCCCGGGGGGGGGCCAACGTCCTGACTTTC
14	TRBJ1-1	once	.	TRBV5-4	CASSPVQRAWEAFF	TGTGCCAGCAGCCCAGTTCAGAGGGCCTGGGAAGCTTTCTTT
15	TRBJ1-2	.	.	TRBV21-1	CASQQGTGHNYGYTF	TGTGCCAGCCAGCAGGGCACAGGGCATAACTATGGCTACACCTTC
12	TRBJ1-4	.	.	TRBV19	CASSNDGEKLFF	TGTGCCAGTAGCAACGACGGGGAAAAACTGTTTTTT
13	TRBJ1-1	.	TRBD1	TRBV30	CAWSAQGFTEAFF	TGTGCCTGGAGTGCACAGGGGTTCACTGAAGCTTTCTTT
14	TRBJ1-1	.	TRBD1	TRBV29-1	CSVGLTGRNAEAFF	TGCAGCGTCGGACTGACAGGGAGGAACGCTGAAGCTTTCTTT
15	TRBJ2-7	.	.	TRBV18	CASSPPKVPDYEQYF	TGTGCCAGCTCACCACCAAAAGTCCCAGACTACGAGCAGTACTTC
17	TRBJ2-5	.	TRBD2	TRBV9	CASSRLAGPVAKETQYF	TGTGCCAGCAGCAGACTAGCAGGTCCCGTTGCAAAAGAGACCCAGTACTTC
14	TRBJ2-7	.	TRBD2	TRBV7-9	CAASAKGGSYEQYF	TGTGCCGCCTCAGCCAAGGGAGGGTCCTACGAGCAGTACTTC
14	TRBJ1-2	.	.	TRBV11-1	CASSLSTANYGYTF	TGTGCCAGCAGCTTAAGTACAGCTAACTATGGCTACACCTTC
18	TRBJ1-2	.	.	TRBV7-8	CASSPPRRVDPINYGYTF	TGTGCCAGCAGCCCACCCCGCAGGGTGGATCCTATTAACTATGGCTACACCTTC
16	TRBJ2-3	.	TRBD2	TRBV5-4	CASSFPRGGSTDTQYF	TGTGCCAGCAGCTTTCCTCGGGGGGGGAGCACAGATACGCAGTATTTT
14	TRBJ2-7	.	TRBD1	TRBV19	CASSGTGNPYEQYF	TGTGCCAGTAGCGGGACAGGGAATCCCTACGAGCAGTACTTC
17	TRBJ1-1	.	.	TRBV27	CASSPWTAIPMNTEAFF	TGTGCCAGCAGTCCGTGGACAGCAATACCCATGAACACTGAAGCTTTCTTT
13	TRBJ1-6	once	TRBD1	TRBV2	CASKGQSDSPLHF	TGTGCCAGCAAGGGACAGTCGGATTCACCCCTCCACTTT
13	TRBJ1-2	.	.	TRBV2	CASVWGGSYGYTF	TGTGCCAGCGTTTGGGGGGGGTCCTATGGCTACACCTTC
16	TRBJ1-6	.	.	TRBV2	CASSERGGTYNSPLHF	TGTGCCAGCAGTGAGAGAGGAGGAACCTATAATTCACCCCTCCACTTT
15	TRBJ1-2	.	TRBD1	TRBV6-1	CASSGQGLGSRGYTF	TGTGCCAGCAGTGGACAGGGACTAGGCAGTCGTGGCTACACCTTC
16	TRBJ1-5	.	.	TRBV7-2	CASSTGNLGSNQPQHF	TGTGCCAGCAGCACCGGGAATTTGGGGAGCAATCAGCCCCAGCATTTT
16	TRBJ1-6	.	TRBD1	TRBV4-1	CASSRDRGRDNSPLHF	TGCGCCAGCAGCCGCGACAGGGGACGCGATAATTCACCCCTCCACTTT
16	TRBJ2-2	.	.	TRBV18	CASSPPGQRNTGELFF	TGTGCCAGCTCACCACCGGGACAACGGAACACCGGGGAGCTGTTTTTT
14	TRBJ2-7	.	.	TRBV9	CASSVGAQPYEQYF	TGTGCCAGCAGCGTAGGGGCGCAGCCTTACGAGCAGTACTTC
13	TRBJ2-7	.	.	TRBV7-2	CASSLDSNYEQYF	TGTGCCAGCAGCTTAGACAGCAACTACGAGCAGTACTTC
14	TRBJ2-7	once	TRBD2	TRBV4-2	CASSLGGGRNEQYF	TGTGCCAGCAGCCTGGGCGGGGGTAGGAACGAGCAGTACTTC
14	TRBJ2-3	once	.	TRBV6-6	CASSLTPGTDTQYF	TGTGCCAGCAGCCTTACTCCGGGAACAGATACGCAGTATTTT
14	TRBJ2-5	once	TRBD1	TRBV18	CASSPGTDKETQYF	TGTGCCAGCTCACCTGGGACAGACAAAGAGACCCAGTACTTC